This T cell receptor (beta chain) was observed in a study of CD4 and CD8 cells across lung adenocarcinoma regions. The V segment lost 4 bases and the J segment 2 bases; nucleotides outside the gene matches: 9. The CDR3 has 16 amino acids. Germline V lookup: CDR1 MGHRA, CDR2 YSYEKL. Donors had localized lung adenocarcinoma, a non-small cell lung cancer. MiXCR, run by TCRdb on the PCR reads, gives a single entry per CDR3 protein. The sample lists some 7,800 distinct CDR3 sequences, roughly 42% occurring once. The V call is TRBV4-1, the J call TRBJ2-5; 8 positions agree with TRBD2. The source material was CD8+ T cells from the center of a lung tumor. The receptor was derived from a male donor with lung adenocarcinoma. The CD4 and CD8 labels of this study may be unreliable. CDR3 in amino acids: CASSPRGGGGQETQYF. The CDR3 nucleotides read TGCGCCAGCAGCCCCCGGGGGGGGGGGGGGCAAGAGACCCAGTACTTC.